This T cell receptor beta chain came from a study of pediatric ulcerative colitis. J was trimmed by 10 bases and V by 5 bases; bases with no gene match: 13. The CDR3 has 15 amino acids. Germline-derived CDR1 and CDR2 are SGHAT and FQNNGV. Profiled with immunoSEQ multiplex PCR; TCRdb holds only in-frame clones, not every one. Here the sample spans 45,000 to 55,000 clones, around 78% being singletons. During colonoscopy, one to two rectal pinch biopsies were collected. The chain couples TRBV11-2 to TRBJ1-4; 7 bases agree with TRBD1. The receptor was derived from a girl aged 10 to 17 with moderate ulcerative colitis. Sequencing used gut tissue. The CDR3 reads CASSADSARGRKLFF. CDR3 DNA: TGTGCCAGCAGCGCAGACAGCGCGAGGGGGCGAAAACTGTTTTTT.